Listed below are T cell receptor beta chains from one sample, sequenced in a study of cytomegalovirus exposure and HLA in healthy donors. Libraries were prepared by immunoSEQ multiplex PCR; TCRdb keeps only in-frame clonotypes and omits some of them. Found here are approximately 190,000 clones, about 80% of them singletons; the top ten hold 13% to 15%. The sample was PBMCs. Source of these receptors: a woman in her twenties or thirties in good health and CMV-seropositive. Each CDR3 is given with its conserved first and last residue. The D gene is left open where the match is weak. Only some rows state a clone size, as once, few, many or a class for expanded clones.

V gene	clone size	D gene	J gene	CDR3 DNA	CDR3 protein
TRBV5-4	.	.	TRBJ1-6	TGTGCCAGCGGGGCCGGACAGAATTCACCCCTCCACTTT	CASGAGQNSPLHF
TRBV6-6	.	.	TRBJ2-3	TGTGCCAGCAGTTACTCCCGGGTAGAGCAGTATTTT	CASSYSRVEQYF
TRBV6-6	.	TRBD1	TRBJ1-2	TGTGCCAGCAGTTACAAGGGACAGGACTATGGCTACACCTTC	CASSYKGQDYGYTF
TRBV23-1	.	TRBD1	TRBJ1-5	TGCGCCAGCAGTCAAAGGGACAGGGGCCGACGTAGCAATCAGCCCCAGCATTTT	CASSQRDRGRRSNQPQHF
TRBV19	once	TRBD1	TRBJ2-3	TGTGCCAGTAGTAAGGGACAGGGGGTCAACACAGATACGCAGTATTTT	CASSKGQGVNTDTQYF
TRBV28	.	TRBD2	TRBJ2-1	TGTGCCAGCAGTTTGATTAGCGGGAGCCACAATGAGCAGTTCTTC	CASSLISGSHNEQFF
TRBV7-9	.	.	TRBJ2-7	TGTGCCAGCAGCCCGCAGGGTCGCTACGAGCAGTACTTC	CASSPQGRYEQYF
TRBV4-3	.	.	TRBJ1-1	TGCGCCAGCAGCCAAGATCGGGTCGGCGTGAACACTGAAGCTTTCTTT	CASSQDRVGVNTEAFF
TRBV6-5	.	.	TRBJ2-1	TGTGCCAGCAGTTGGGGAGGTAATGAGCAGTTCTTC	CASSWGGNEQFF
TRBV30	.	.	TRBJ2-7	TGTGCCTGGAGTCGAGGGGACCAGGGGGAGCAGTACTTC	CAWSRGDQGEQYF
TRBV19	.	.	TRBJ2-2	TGTGCCAGTAGTATAGTAGGGGTTAGCACCGGGGAGCTGTTTTTT	CASSIVGVSTGELFF
TRBV6-5	.	.	TRBJ1-4	TGTGCCAGCAGGGCAGGTCATGAAAAACTGTTTTTT	CASRAGHEKLFF
TRBV2	.	TRBD1	TRBJ1-5	TGTGCCAGCAGTGATTACAGGGGGAGCAATCAGCCCCAGCATTTT	CASSDYRGSNQPQHF
TRBV28	few	.	TRBJ2-7	TGTGCCAGCAGTTTATATCACCGGGGGAGACAGCCCTACGAGCAGTACTTC	CASSLYHRGRQPYEQYF
TRBV27	few	TRBD2	TRBJ2-1	TGTGCCAGCAGTGGCCCTAGCGGGGGGCCTCACACTGAGCAGTTCTTC	CASSGPSGGPHTEQFF
TRBV5-4	.	.	TRBJ1-3	TGTGCCAGCAGCCCGACTAAAGACCGTGGAAACACCATATATTTT	CASSPTKDRGNTIYF
TRBV4-2	.	.	TRBJ1-5	TGTGCCAGCAGCCAGGGCCGCTCCGCCTACGGTCAGCCCCAGCATTTT	CASSQGRSAYGQPQHF
TRBV7-2	.	.	TRBJ2-7	TGTGCCAGCAGCTTATATCCTAGGGGCCTGTACGAGCAGTACTTC	CASSLYPRGLYEQYF
TRBV7-8	.	TRBD1	TRBJ2-1	TGTGCCAGCAGCCATGGGACAGGGGGCGATGAGCAGTTCTTC	CASSHGTGGDEQFF
TRBV5-3	.	.	TRBJ2-7	TGTGCCAGAAGGAAAGGTCCTAGCTCCTACGAGCAGTACTTC	CARRKGPSSYEQYF
TRBV11-2	.	TRBD1	TRBJ2-5	TGTGCCAGCAGCTTAGTTACAGGGGGATTCCAAGAGACCCAGTACTTC	CASSLVTGGFQETQYF
TRBV2	.	.	TRBJ2-5	TGTGCGAGCGAATGGGGGCGGCAAGAGACCCAGTACTTC	CASEWGRQETQYF
TRBV28	.	TRBD1	TRBJ1-5	TGTGCCAGCAGCTCTAATACCGGGACAGGGTTCCAGCCCCAGCATTTT	CASSSNTGTGFQPQHF
TRBV4-2	.	.	TRBJ2-3	.	CASSQDSVRGVSTDTQYF
TRBV11-3	.	.	TRBJ2-3	TGTGCCAGCAGCTTAGCGAGGGAAGATACGCAGTATTTT	CASSLAREDTQYF
TRBV6-1	.	TRBD1	TRBJ2-7	TGTGCCAGCAGTCCCCCGGGACAGACCTACGAGCAGTACTTC	CASSPPGQTYEQYF
TRBV20-1	.	.	TRBJ1-1	TGCAGTGCTACCAGAGCTTTCTTT	CSATRAFF
TRBV29-1	.	.	TRBJ2-5	TGCAGCGTTGCCCCTGAGCCGAAAGAGACCCAGTACTTC	CSVAPEPKETQYF
TRBV19	.	.	TRBJ1-2	TGTGCCAGTAGTATGATGGGGAGGCTTGCTGGCTACACCTTC	CASSMMGRLAGYTF
TRBV6-5	few	TRBD1	TRBJ2-2	TGTGCCAGCAGTTCCGCCAGGGGGCGAAACGGGGAGCTGTTTTTT	CASSSARGRNGELFF
TRBV20-1	once	.	TRBJ1-3	TGCAGTGCACTAGTGAGAAACACCATATATTTT	CSALVRNTIYF
TRBV9	.	TRBD1	TRBJ1-6	TGTGCCAGCAGCGCCCGACAGGGAACACCCCTCCACTTT	CASSARQGTPLHF
TRBV4-1	.	TRBD2	TRBJ2-5	TGCGCCAGCAGCGCTAGCGGGAGAACTCAGGAGACCCAGTACTTC	CASSASGRTQETQYF
TRBV9	.	TRBD2	TRBJ2-3	TGTGCCAGCAGCGTAGGAGCGGGGGGCACAGATACGCAGTATTTT	CASSVGAGGTDTQYF
TRBV7-6	.	.	TRBJ1-4	TGTGCCAGCAGCTTATCCGTAAGGGGTGTAAATGAAAAACTGTTTTTT	CASSLSVRGVNEKLFF
TRBV5-1	once	TRBD1	TRBJ2-5	TGCGCCAGCAGCAGCCGGGACAGGGCCCCGAAAGAGACCCAGTACTTC	CASSSRDRAPKETQYF
TRBV20-1	.	.	TRBJ2-7	TGCAGTGCTAGGGCTCCCTACGAGCAGTACTTC	CSARAPYEQYF
TRBV10-1	.	TRBD2	TRBJ2-1	TGCGCCAGCAGTGATTTTAGGACTAGCGGTCATTCCTACAATGAGCAGTTCTTC	CASSDFRTSGHSYNEQFF
TRBV5-1	few	.	TRBJ2-7	TGCGCCAGCAAGGCGTCCTCGGGCTCCTACGAGCAGTACTTC	CASKASSGSYEQYF
TRBV2	.	TRBD1	TRBJ1-1	TGTGCCAGCAGTGTGGGACAGTTGAACACTGAAGCTTTCTTT	CASSVGQLNTEAFF
TRBV5-1	.	TRBD2	TRBJ2-3	TGCGCCAGCTCGCCCGCGGGGGGGATGACAGATACGCAGTATTTT	CASSPAGGMTDTQYF
TRBV5-1	.	TRBD1	TRBJ1-3	TGCGCCAGCAGTACGACAGGGGTCGCTGGAAACACCATATATTTT	CASSTTGVAGNTIYF
TRBV30	.	TRBD2	TRBJ2-1	TGTGCCTGGAGCCCACTCGGGACTAGCGGCCCGGGTGAGCAGTTCTTC	CAWSPLGTSGPGEQFF
TRBV27	.	.	TRBJ2-2	TGTGCCAGCAGTTTATCGGGCTGGGACTCCCCGACCGGGGAGCTGTTTTTT	CASSLSGWDSPTGELFF
TRBV5-1	once	TRBD2	TRBJ2-5	TGCGCCAGCAGCCCGCTAGCGGGGGGGCCTAGAGAGACCCAGTACTTC	CASSPLAGGPRETQYF
TRBV27	.	.	TRBJ2-5	TGTGCCAGCAGTTCTTTATCTGAAGAGACCCAGTACTTC	CASSSLSEETQYF
TRBV5-1	once	TRBD2	TRBJ2-7	TGCGCCAGCAGCTTGGTCGGTAGCGGGAGGGCCCGAAGATACGAGCAGTACTTC	CASSLVGSGRARRYEQYF
TRBV6-6	.	TRBD2	TRBJ2-5	TGTGCCAGCAGTTACGAATGGCGGGAGTCCGAAGAGACCCAGTACTTC	CASSYEWRESEETQYF
TRBV5-1	.	TRBD1	TRBJ2-7	TGCGCCAGCAGCTTTAGACAGGGTCGCTACGAGCAGTACTTC	CASSFRQGRYEQYF
TRBV2	once	.	TRBJ1-2	TGTGCCAGCAGTGCTACAGGTACTTATGGCTACACCTTC	CASSATGTYGYTF